The 13 T cell receptor beta chains given below trace back to one sample, sequenced in a study of early T cells in non-severe SARS-CoV-2 infection. TCRdb re-derived calls from the 5' RACE reads in MiXCR, one entry per CDR3 protein. The table has roughly 93,000 distinct CDR3 sequences, around 15% seen once. The sequenced sample consisted of whole blood. All receptors come from an adult who was a healthcare worker with PCR-confirmed SARS-CoV-2 infection or an uninfected control (not recorded which).

This clonotype has more than one count but fewer than ten. V and J are TRBV6-5 and TRBJ1-4, with TRBD1 matching over 9 bases. The CDR3 consists of 14 residues. The trim removed 6 bases at V and 10 bases at J, leaving 9 bases unmatched. The germline V gene has CDR1 MNHEY and CDR2 SVGAGI. CDR3 loop: CASSHRDRVRKLFF. As DNA, the CDR3 is TGTGCCAGCAGCCACCGGGACAGGGTCCGAAAACTGTTTTTT.

This clonotype was seen only a few times. V usage is TRBV20-1 and J usage is TRBJ2-1, with D possibly matching TRBD2 (6 bases). This CDR3 contains 11 residues. The V gene's germline CDR1 is DFQATT and CDR2 SNEGSKA (reference sequence). Trimming pared 6 bases from V and 11 bases from J, leaving 14 bases between. In DNA form, the CDR3 reads TGCAGTGCAATGACTAGTCTGAAGCAGTTCTTC. Protein sequence: CSAMTSLKQFF.

This sequence joins TRBV5-6 and TRBJ1-6, with D perhaps TRBD1 (6 bases). The germline gives CDR1 SGHDT, CDR2 YYEEEE. The CDR3 spans 17 residues. The germline V and J ends were trimmed by 0 bases and 0 bases, with 10 bases remaining between them. The CDR3 loop reads CASSLGDTSSYNSPLHF. The CDR3 bases are TGTGCCAGCAGCTTGGGGGACACCAGCTCCTATAATTCACCCCTCCACTTT.

The chain joins TRBV10-3 to TRBJ2-1; D possibly matches TRBD1 or TRBD2 (5 bases each). The V end lost 4 bases, the J end lost 5 bases, and 15 bases lay between the germline ends. The CDR3 length is 15 residues. The germline gives CDR1 ENHRY, CDR2 SYGVKD. CDR3: CAISAQEAGHNEQFF. As DNA, the CDR3 is TGTGCCATCAGTGCACAGGAGGCTGGGCACAATGAGCAGTTCTTC.

This chain uses TRBV18 with TRBJ1-5; TRBD1 is a possible D gene (5 bases). Germline CDR1 and CDR2: KGHSH and LQKENI. V gave up 6 bases and J gave up 1 base, with 13 bases separating them. There are 15 residues in the CDR3. The CDR3 region has the DNA TGTGCCAGCTCGCTCGGGACCGCGAGCAATCAGCCCCAGCATTTT. Its protein product is CASSLGTASNQPQHF.

At least ten counts were recorded for this clonotype. J is TRBJ2-2 and V is TRBV2, with D maybe TRBD2 (6 bases). The CDR3 contains 11 residues. Trimming pared 7 bases from V and 8 bases from J, leaving 8 bases between. Germline CDR1 is SNHLY and CDR2 is FYNNEI. Here the CDR3 reads CASTGGGELFF. The CDR3 nucleotides read TGTGCCAGCACCGGGGGTGGGGAGCTGTTTTTT.

This clonotype appeared many times. This chain joins TRBV6-1 and TRBJ2-3; TRBD1 matches at 10 bases. Germline V gives CDR1 MNHNS, CDR2 SASEGT. The CDR3 has 17 amino acids. Trimming at V came to 6 bases and at J to 4 bases, leaving 13 bases not matched to a gene. The CDR3 DNA reads TGTGCCAGCAGAGTCAGAACCGGGACAGGGGAGGCAGATACGCAGTATTTT. Its protein is CASRVRTGTGEADTQYF.

This clonotype was observed a handful of times. The chain carries TRBV2 and TRBJ2-7; the match to TRBD1 covers 7 bases. V shed 1 base, J shed 10 bases, and the junction held 7 bases outside the gene matches. Germline-derived CDR1 and CDR2 are SNHLY and FYNNEI. This CDR3 is built from 13 residues. Here the CDR3 reads CASSEGFEGAQYV. CDR3 in DNA: TGTGCCAGCAGTGAAGGGTTTGAGGGGGCTCAGTACGTC.

This clonotype was observed at least ten times. J is TRBJ1-2 and V is TRBV7-2; D call uncertain. Trimming stripped 6 bases from V and 4 bases from J, with 18 bases between. The CDR3 runs to 15 residues. CDR1 SGHTA and CDR2 FQGNSA come from the germline V gene. The CDR3 loop is CASSSQTPAAYGYTF. The CDR3 DNA reads TGTGCCAGCAGTTCTCAGACACCGGCAGCCTATGGCTACACCTTC.

The chain employs TRBV12-5 and TRBJ2-5; D ambiguous. The CDR3 has 13 amino acids. Trimming pared 2 bases from V and 2 bases from J, leaving 6 bases between. CDR1 and CDR2 from the germline V gene are LGHNT and FRNRAP. The CDR3 sequence: CASGLTLQETQYF. CDR3 DNA sequence: TGTGCTAGTGGTTTGACCCTACAAGAGACCCAGTACTTC.

This clonotype turned up a few times. V and J are TRBV19 and TRBJ2-7, with TRBD1 matching 7 bases. Germline CDR1 and CDR2: LNHDA and SQIVND (reference sequence). V was pared by 1 base and J by 5 bases, with 2 bases of the junction left unmatched. This CDR3 is 13 amino acids long. Written as DNA, the CDR3 is TGTGCCAGTAGTATAGGACAGGGCCACGAGCAGTACGTC. It specifies CASSIGQGHEQYV.

V gene TRBV6-6 combines with J gene TRBJ2-1; D may be TRBD1 (6 bases). This CDR3 has 16 amino acids. Germline CDR1 is MNHNY and CDR2 is SVGAGI (reference sequence). Deletions cut 5 bases from V and 1 base from J, with 15 bases between. The CDR3 sequence is CASSTTRGGSYNEQFF. The CDR3 bases are TGTGCCAGCAGTACAACCAGGGGTGGTTCCTACAATGAGCAGTTCTTC.

This rearrangement joins TRBV10-1 to TRBJ1-1; 7 positions match TRBD1. The CDR3 is made up of 14 amino acids. Germline V CDR1 and CDR2: WNHNN, SYGVQD (reference sequence). After removal of 2 bases from V and 4 bases from J, the junction contained 4 bases not matched to a gene. The CDR3 here is CASSERRQGTEAFF. CDR3 in DNA: TGCGCCAGCAGTGAGAGGAGACAGGGCACTGAAGCTTTCTTT.